What follows are 10 T cell receptor beta chains derived from one specimen sequenced in a study of tumor-infiltrating lymphocytes in primary liver carcinoma. Both RNA and DNA were isolated together from approximately 20-30 mg of bulk tissue that had not been sorted. A constant-region primer served to make TCR beta cDNA from about 0.45 ug total RNA. The TCR beta library was amplified through three nested multiplex PCR rounds in a modified ARM-PCR procedure. A C-beta reverse primer and TRBV1-TRBV30 forward primers served in each of the first two PCR rounds, at about 10 cycles apiece. TCRdb re-called the multiplex PCR reads with MiXCR, one entry per CDR3 protein. The sample lists 75,000 or so distinct CDR3 sequences, approximately 74% seen once, with 25% to 35% in the top ten. Input material: liver tumor tissue from sampling region 4. The subset here: tumor region T4, right-lateral pole. The receptors come from a man in his forties with primary liver carcinoma and hepatitis B virus infection.

As concerns this clonotype: A read error may be the cause here, since a much bigger clone is one base away. This chain connects TRBV29-1 to TRBJ2-2; D not resolved. Germline CDR1 SQVTM, CDR2 ANQGSEA. The CDR3 spans 11 residues. The ends were cut back, 5 bases at V and 5 bases at J, with 6 bases in the middle. In DNA form, the CDR3 reads TGCAGCGTTATCTCGACCGGGGAGCTGTTTTTT. Residues: CSVISTGELFF.

About this clonotype itself: Compared with germline, one end of the junction differs, possibly owing to a read error. The CDR3 DNA follows: TGTGCCAACAGTCTTTGGACAGGGATGAGAGCTGTGGCCAACGTCCTGACTTTC. This translates into CANSLWTGMRAVANVLTF. The chain is built from TRBV6-5 and TRBJ2-6; 8 bases map to TRBD1. Germline loops: CDR1 MNHEY, CDR2 SVGAGI. The length of the CDR3 is 18 residues.

The table lists this clonotype with many counts. V gene TRBV6-1 combines with J gene TRBJ2-3; D is uncertain. Trimming removed 5 bases from V and 0 bases from J, with 9 bases in between. The CDR3 totals 14 residues. CDR1 is MNHNS, CDR2 SASEGT, per germline. CDR3 sequence (DNA): TGTGCCAGCAGTTCCCTAAGCAGCACAGATACGCAGTATTTT. The encoded protein is CASSSLSSTDTQYF.

On this clonotype itself: A read error may account for a junction end that differs from germline. In nucleotides, the CDR3 is TGTGCCAGCATCGGAGGACTAGTGGAGCGGAACACCGGGGAGCTGTTTTTC. Translated, it gives CASIGGLVERNTGELFF. The chain uses TRBV11-2 and TRBJ2-2; TRBD2 aligns across 7 bases. CDR1 and CDR2 (germline): SGHAT, FQNNGV. The CDR3 totals 17 residues. Full variable domain (remainder filled in from reference TRBV11-2 and TRBJ2-2): EAGVAQSPRYKIIEKRQSVAFWCNPISGHATLYWYQQILGQGPKLLIQFQNNGVVDDSQLPKDRFSAERLKGVDSTLKIQPAKLEDSAVYLCASIGGLVERNTGELFFGEGSRLTVL.

A note on this clonotype: A read error may account for a junction end that differs from germline. V gene TRBV6-5 combines with J gene TRBJ2-6; 7 bases line up with TRBD1. CDR1 MNHEY and CDR2 SVGAGI come from the germline V gene. The CDR3 runs 16 residues. CDR3 sequence reads: CASGPQTGAGANILTF. The CDR3 DNA reads TGTGCCAGTGGTCCTCAAACAGGGGCAGGGGCCAACATCCTGACTTTC.

This clonotype was seen only a few times. One base away lies a much larger clone, so this may be a sequencing read error. The V gene is TRBV6-5, the J gene TRBJ1-3; unclear D gene. The CDR3 runs to 13 residues. Trimming removed 6 bases from V and 3 bases from J, with 9 bases in between. The V gene's germline CDR1 is MNHEY and CDR2 SVGAGI. The CDR3 DNA follows: TGTGCCAGCAGCCAGAAGGGTGGAAACACCATATATTTT. Its translation is CASSQKGGNTIYF.

This clonotype occurred many times. The rearrangement joins TRBV29-1 to TRBJ2-1; TRBD2 matches at 9 bases. Germline CDR1 SQVTM, CDR2 ANQGSEA. V dropped 0 bases and J dropped 8; count of bases not matched to a gene: 8. The CDR3 length is 15 residues. The CDR3 DNA follows: TGCAGCGTTGAAGATAGTAGCGGGAGACTGGATGAGCAGTTCTTC. The encoded protein is CSVEDSSGRLDEQFF.

As regards this clonotype: The conserved closing phenylalanine or tryptophan is absent in this CDR3, likely reflecting a read error. The chain carries TRBV11-2 and TRBJ2-1; a possible D gene is TRBD2 (5 bases). This CDR3 comprises 14 residues. Per the germline V gene, CDR1 is SGHAT and CDR2 is FQNNGV. Trimming took 6 bases from V and 7 from J, leaving 16 bases between them. The CDR3 reads CASRSAGPGNEQFL. The CDR3 region has the DNA TGTGCCAGCAGATCTGCGGGCCCTGGGAATGAGCAGTTCCTC.

This clonotype was seen at least ten times. V gene TRBV12-3 or TRBV12-4 combines with J gene TRBJ2-7, with D possibly TRBD2 on 6 matching bases. With 3 bases removed from V and 6 bases from J, the gap between germline ends came to 6 bases. CDR3 length: 11 amino acids. CDR3 nucleotides: TGTGCCAGCAGTTTGGGGGGCGAGCAGTACTTC. Translating it yields CASSLGGEQYF.

On this clonotype: Mismatch with germline at one junction end may stem from a read error. This chain connects TRBV10-3 to TRBJ2-5; D is undetermined. The CDR3 extends over 12 amino acids. CDR1 ENHRY and CDR2 SYGVKD come from the germline V gene. CDR3 sequence reads: CAISEWVETQCF. DNA of the CDR3: TGTGCCATCAGTGAGTGGGTGGAGACCCAGTGCTTC.